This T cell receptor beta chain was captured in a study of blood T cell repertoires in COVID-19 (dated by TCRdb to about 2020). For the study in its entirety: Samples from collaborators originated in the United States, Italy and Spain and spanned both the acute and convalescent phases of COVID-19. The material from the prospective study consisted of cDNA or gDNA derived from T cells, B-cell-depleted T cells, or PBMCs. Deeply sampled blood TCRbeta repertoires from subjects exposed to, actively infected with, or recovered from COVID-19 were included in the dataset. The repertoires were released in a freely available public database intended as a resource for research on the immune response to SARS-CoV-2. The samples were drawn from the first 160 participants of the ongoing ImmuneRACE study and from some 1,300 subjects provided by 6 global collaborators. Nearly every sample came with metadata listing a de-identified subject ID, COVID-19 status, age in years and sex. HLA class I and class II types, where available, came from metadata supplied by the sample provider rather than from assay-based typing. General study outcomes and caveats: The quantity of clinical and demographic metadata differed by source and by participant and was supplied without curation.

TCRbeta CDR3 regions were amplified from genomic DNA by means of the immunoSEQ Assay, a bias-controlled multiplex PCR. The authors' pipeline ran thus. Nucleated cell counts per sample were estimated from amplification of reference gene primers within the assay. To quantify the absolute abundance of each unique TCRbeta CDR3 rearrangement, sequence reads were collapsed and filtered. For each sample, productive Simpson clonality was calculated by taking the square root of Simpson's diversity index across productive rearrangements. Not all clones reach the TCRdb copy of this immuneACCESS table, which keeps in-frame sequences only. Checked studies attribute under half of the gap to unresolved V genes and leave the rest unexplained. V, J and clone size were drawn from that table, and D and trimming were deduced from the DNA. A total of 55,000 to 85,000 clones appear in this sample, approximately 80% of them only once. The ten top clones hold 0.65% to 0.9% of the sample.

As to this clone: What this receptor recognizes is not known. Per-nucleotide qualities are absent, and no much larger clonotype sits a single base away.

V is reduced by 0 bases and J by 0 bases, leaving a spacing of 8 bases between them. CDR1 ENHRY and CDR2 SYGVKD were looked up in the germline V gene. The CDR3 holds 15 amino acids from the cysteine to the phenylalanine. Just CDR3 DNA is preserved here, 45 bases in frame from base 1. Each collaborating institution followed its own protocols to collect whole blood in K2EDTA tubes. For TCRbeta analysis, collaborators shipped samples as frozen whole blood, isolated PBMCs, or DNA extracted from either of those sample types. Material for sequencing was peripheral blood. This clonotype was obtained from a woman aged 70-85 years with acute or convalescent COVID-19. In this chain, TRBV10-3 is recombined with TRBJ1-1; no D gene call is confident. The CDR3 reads CAISESDGMNTEAFF. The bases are TGTGCCATCAGTGAGTCCGACGGGATGAACACTGAAGCTTTCTTT.